The 10 T cell receptor beta chains presented below share a single source sample, sequenced in a study of T cells in Graves' hyperthyroidism and ophthalmopathy. Regions amplified from RNA transcripts were the TCR beta CDR3 regions. A first-round RT-PCR of the TCR CDR3 used the HTBI primer set. One entry per CDR3 protein results from TCRdb running MiXCR on the multiplex PCR reads. This table has about 180,000 distinct CDR3 sequences, approximately 17% appearing once. The sequencing input was blood. Every receptor here comes from a woman in her 50s with Graves' hyperthyroidism.

This clonotype came up many times. V is TRBV27 and J is TRBJ1-2, with 9 bases that match TRBD1. Germline V lookup: CDR1 MNHEY, CDR2 SMNVEV (reference sequence). CDR3 length: 18 residues. With 0 bases clipped from V and 2 bases from J, the junction kept 10 bases outside the gene matches. Written as DNA, the CDR3 is TGTGCCAGCAGTTTATCGGCTCTAACAGGGGGCCTAAACTATGGCTACACCTTC. Encoded protein: CASSLSALTGGLNYGYTF.

This clonotype was recorded at least ten times. The chain joins TRBV7-2 to TRBJ1-1; TRBD1 is a possible D gene (6 bases). The CDR3 has 12 residues. V lost 6 bases to trimming and J lost 6 bases, with 11 bases between them. From germline, CDR1 is SGHTA and CDR2 FQGNSA. CDR3 DNA: TGTGCCAGCAGAACCCGGACAGCTGAAGCTTTCTTT. Protein: CASRTRTAEAFF. Together with reference TRBV7-2 and TRBJ1-1, the CDR3 gives the full variable domain: GAGVSQSPSNKVTEKGKDVELRCDPISGHTALYWYRQSLGQGLEFLIYFQGNSAPDKSGLPSDRFSAERTGGSVSTLTIQRTQQEDSAVYLCASRTRTAEAFFGQGTRLTVV.

This clonotype was counted ten times or more. This sequence joins TRBV9 and TRBJ2-7; 7 bases map to TRBD1. Germline V gives CDR1 SGDLS, CDR2 YYNGEE. The CDR3 runs 14 residues. V lost 2 bases, J lost 5 bases, and 7 bases stayed unmatched. DNA of the CDR3: TGTGCCAGCAGCGTTGCCGACAGGGTGCACGAGCAGTACTTC. Translating it yields CASSVADRVHEQYF.

There are many counts of this clonotype. The rearrangement links TRBV27 to TRBJ1-2, with 8 bases aligning to TRBD1. CDR1 is MNHEY and CDR2 is SMNVEV in the germline V gene (reference sequence). This CDR3 region has 15 residues. Unmatched junction bases numbered 11, after V lost 6 bases and J lost 5 bases. CDR3 DNA sequence: TGTGCCAGCAGATCGGAGGACAGGGAACATTATGGCTACACCTTC. This sequence encodes CASRSEDREHYGYTF.

This clonotype was seen many times. CDR3 DNA: TGTGCCAGCAGCGCCGAACTGACAGGGGCTGAAGCTTTCTTT. It encodes CASSAELTGAEAFF. The genes are TRBV9 and TRBJ1-1; TRBD1 matches at 8 bases. Germline V gene sequence: CDR1 SGDLS, CDR2 YYNGEE. J lost 6 bases, V lost 3 bases, and 7 bases had no gene match. The CDR3 loop spans 14 amino acids.

The chain employs TRBV18 and TRBJ2-1; 7 nucleotides match TRBD1. Unmatched junction bases numbered 12, after V lost 0 bases and J lost 7 bases. CDR1 and CDR2 from the germline V gene are KGHSH and LQKENI. There are 17 residues in the CDR3. The CDR3 DNA follows: TGTGCCAGCTCACCACCAAGAGGGGGCGAGAGGAATAATGAGCAGTTCTTC. Translated, it gives CASSPPRGGERNNEQFF.

The rearrangement joins TRBV7-9 to TRBJ2-1, with D uncertain. There are 12 residues in the CDR3. Germline assignment: CDR1 SEHNR and CDR2 FQNEAQ (reference sequence). V was clipped by 4 bases and J by 8 bases, with 9 bases between them. CDR3 in amino acids: CASSSRTHEQFF. CDR3 nucleotide sequence: TGTGCCAGCAGCTCACGGACCCATGAGCAGTTCTTC.

This clonotype has ten or more counts. The chain recombines TRBV27 with TRBJ2-2, with unresolved D. Germline CDR1 is MNHEY and CDR2 is SMNVEV (reference sequence). V lost 8 bases to trimming and J lost 1 base, with 23 bases between them. The CDR3 runs to 18 residues. The CDR3 spells CASRPLRAGLQNTGELFF. As DNA, the CDR3 is TGTGCCAGCCGCCCGCTCCGGGCCGGGTTACAGAACACCGGGGAGCTGTTTTTT.

This clonotype has at least ten counts. The chain is built from TRBV6-1 and TRBJ1-2, with TRBD1 matching 8 bases. The V gene's germline CDR1 is MNHNS and CDR2 SASEGT. This CDR3 contains 13 residues. V trimming: 4 bases; J trimming: 7 bases; junction bases outside the gene matches: 5. CDR3 nucleotides: TGTGCCAGCAGTGCGAGGACAGGGTTTGGCTACACCTTC. It translates to CASSARTGFGYTF.

The table lists this clonotype with many counts. The rearrangement links TRBV7-8 to TRBJ2-2; D uncertain. V lost 10 bases to trimming and J lost 1 base, with 7 bases between them. Germline V CDR1 and CDR2: SGHVS, FQNEAQ. This CDR3 is 12 amino acids long. The CDR3 sequence is CATRQNTGELFF. The CDR3 DNA follows: TGTGCCACCCGACAGAACACCGGGGAGCTGTTTTTT. The full variable domain, with the rest looked up from reference TRBV7-8 and TRBJ2-2, is GAGVSQSPRYKVAKRGQDVALRCDPISGHVSLFWYQQALGQGPEFLTYFQNEAQLDKSGLPSDRFFAERPEGSVSTLKIQRTQQEDSAVYLCATRQNTGELFFGEGSRLTVL.